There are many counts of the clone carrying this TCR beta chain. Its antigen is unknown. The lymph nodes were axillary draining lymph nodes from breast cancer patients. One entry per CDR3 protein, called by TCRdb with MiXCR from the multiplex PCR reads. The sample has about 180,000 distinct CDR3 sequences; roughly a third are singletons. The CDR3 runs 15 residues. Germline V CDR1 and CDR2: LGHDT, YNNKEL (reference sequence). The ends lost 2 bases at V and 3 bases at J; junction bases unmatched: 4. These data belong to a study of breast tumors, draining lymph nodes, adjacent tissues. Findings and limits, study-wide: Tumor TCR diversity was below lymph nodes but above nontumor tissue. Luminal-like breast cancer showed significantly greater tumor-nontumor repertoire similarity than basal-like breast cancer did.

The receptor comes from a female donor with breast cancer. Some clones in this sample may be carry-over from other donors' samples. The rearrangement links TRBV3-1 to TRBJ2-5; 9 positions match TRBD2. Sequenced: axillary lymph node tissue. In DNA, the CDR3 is TGTGCCAGCAGCCAACCAAGCGGGGGGAAAGAGACCCAGTACTTC. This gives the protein CASSQPSGGKETQYF.